A single sample is the source of the 12 T cell receptor beta chains below, sequenced in a study of OX40 agonist ivuxolimab in advanced cancers. Libraries were prepared by immunoSEQ multiplex PCR; TCRdb keeps only in-frame clonotypes and omits some of them. The table records 70,000 to 80,000 clones, over 85% of them present only once. The specimen was CD4+ or CD8+ T cells sorted from blood, collected in a trial of the OX40 agonist ivuxolimab. The receptors come from an adult with an advanced solid tumor such as melanoma, head and neck, liver or kidney cancer.

This clone appeared once. The rearrangement joins TRBV5-1 to TRBJ2-5, with D tentatively TRBD1 (5 bases). Germline V gene lookup returns CDR1 SGHRS and CDR2 YFSETQ. The CDR3 is 13 residues long. Trimming pared 3 bases from V and 5 bases from J, leaving 11 bases between. CDR3 nucleotide sequence: TGCGCCAGCAGCTCAGACAGCAGGGAGACCCAGTACTTC. Its protein is CASSSDSRETQYF.

The chain uses TRBV4-3 and TRBJ2-6, with D hard to call. Germline V gives CDR1 LGHNA, CDR2 YSLEER. Deletions cut 0 bases from V and 4 bases from J, with 16 bases between. The CDR3 is 18 residues long. The CDR3 is CASSQDLEGNSGANVLTF. As DNA, the CDR3 is TGCGCCAGCAGCCAAGATCTCGAAGGGAACTCCGGGGCCAACGTCCTGACTTTC.

The gene calls are TRBV9 and TRBJ1-1; 8 nucleotides align to TRBD1. The J segment lost 4 bases and the V segment lost 2 bases, leaving 7 bases of the junction unmatched. Looked up from germline, CDR1 is SGDLS and CDR2 is YYNGEE. The CDR3 loop spans 15 amino acids. The CDR3: CASSVDRAAGTEAFF. The CDR3 bases are TGTGCCAGCAGCGTGGACAGGGCGGCCGGCACTGAAGCTTTCTTT.

This rearrangement joins TRBV7-2 to TRBJ2-7; 12 bases align to TRBD2. The CDR3 loop spans 16 amino acids. J was trimmed by 5 bases and V by 4 bases; bases with no gene match: 9. Germline CDR1 reads SGHTA; CDR2 reads FQGNSA. The CDR3 DNA follows: TGTGCCAGCAGCTCTCTAGCGGGGGGGTCCAGGGACGAGCAGTACTTC. Residues: CASSSLAGGSRDEQYF. Complete variable domain (other parts from reference TRBV7-2 and TRBJ2-7): GAGVSQSPSNKVTEKGKDVELRCDPISGHTALYWYRQSLGQGLEFLIYFQGNSAPDKSGLPSDRFSAERTGGSVSTLTIQRTQQEDSAVYLCASSSLAGGSRDEQYFGPGTRLTVT.

The chain has TRBV19 and TRBJ2-3; D is possibly TRBD2 (5 bases). The CDR3 extends over 15 amino acids. The V end was cut by 5 bases, the J end by 1 base, with 13 bases between. Germline V CDR1 and CDR2: LNHDA, SQIVND (reference sequence). DNA of the CDR3: TGTGCCAGTAGTCGATCAATGCGGGGCACAGATACGCAGTATTTT. This sequence encodes CASSRSMRGTDTQYF.

This clone was detected only once. V gene TRBV5-6 combines with J gene TRBJ1-3; D is perhaps TRBD1 (5 bases). Trimming removed 4 bases at V and 9 bases at J, with 17 bases between. The CDR3 sequence is 14 residues long. Germline-derived CDR1 and CDR2 are SGHDT and YYEEEE. CDR3: CASSIGTIRGTIYF. In DNA form, the CDR3 reads TGTGCCAGCAGCATCGGGACTATTAGGGGCACCATATATTTT. The variable domain in full, with the rest retrieved from reference TRBV5-6 and TRBJ1-3, is DAGVTQSPTHLIKTRGQQVTLRCSPKSGHDTVSWYQQALGQGPQFIFQYYEEEERQRGNFPDRFSGHQFPNYSSELNVNALLLGDSALYLCASSIGTIRGTIYFGEGSWLTVV.

V gene TRBV14 combines with J gene TRBJ1-3, with D perhaps TRBD1 (6 bases). Germline V gene data show CDR1 as SGHDN and CDR2 as FVKESK. The CDR3 has 13 amino acids. Trimming took off 1 base at V and 8 bases at J, with 9 bases between the two ends. The CDR3 DNA sequence: TGTGCCAGCAGCCAAGGCAGGGGAGACACCATATATTTT. Translated: CASSQGRGDTIYF.

The chain has TRBV29-1 and TRBJ2-7; D is possibly TRBD1 or TRBD2 (5 bases each). CDR3 length: 11 amino acids. CDR1 is SQVTM, CDR2 ANQGSEA, per germline. V was trimmed by 7 bases and J by 5 bases, leaving 12 bases between them. The CDR3 nucleotides are TGCAGCGGTATCTTGGGGGACGAGCAGTACTTC. Protein: CSGILGDEQYF.

The V gene is TRBV11-2, the J gene TRBJ2-1, with 7 nucleotides matching TRBD2. The V segment lost 0 bases and the J segment 3 bases; nucleotides outside the gene matches: 5. Germline assignment: CDR1 SGHAT and CDR2 FQNNGV. CDR3 size: 16 residues. DNA of the CDR3: TGTGCCAGCAGCTTAGATTCAGGGAGGGTCTACAATGAGCAGTTCTTC. Residues: CASSLDSGRVYNEQFF. The variable domain in full, completed from reference TRBV11-2 and TRBJ2-1, reads EAGVAQSPRYKIIEKRQSVAFWCNPISGHATLYWYQQILGQGPKLLIQFQNNGVVDDSQLPKDRFSAERLKGVDSTLKIQPAKLEDSAVYLCASSLDSGRVYNEQFFGPGTRLTVL.

The rearrangement links TRBV28 to TRBJ1-2, with D maybe TRBD1 (5 bases). The V end lost 7 bases, the J end lost 4 bases, and 7 bases lay between the germline ends. Germline-derived CDR1 and CDR2 are MDHEN and SYDVKM. CDR3 length: 11 residues. The DNA for the CDR3 is TGTGCCAGCACTGACAGCTATGGCTACACCTTC. Encoded protein: CASTDSYGYTF.

The gene calls are TRBV9 and TRBJ2-1; D assignment may be TRBD1 or TRBD2 (6 bases each). V was shortened by 0 bases and J by 0 bases, with 7 bases between the two germline ends. The germline gives CDR1 SGDLS, CDR2 YYNGEE. This CDR3 is built from 15 residues. CDR3 region: CASSVAGASYNEQFF. The CDR3, as DNA: TGTGCCAGCAGCGTAGCGGGGGCCTCCTACAATGAGCAGTTCTTC. The variable domain in full, with the rest retrieved from reference TRBV9 and TRBJ2-1, is DSGVTQTPKHLITATGQRVTLRCSPRSGDLSVYWYQQSLDQGLQFLIQYYNGEERAKGNILERFSAQQFPDLHSELNLSSLELGDSALYFCASSVAGASYNEQFFGPGTRLTVL.

The chain employs TRBV27 and TRBJ1-1; D remains unclear. The CDR3 contains 13 residues. Per the germline V gene, CDR1 is MNHEY and CDR2 is SMNVEV (reference sequence). The V gene lost 6 bases and the J gene lost 1 base, with 9 bases spanning the gap. In nucleotides, the CDR3 is TGTGCCAGCAGCCCGGGCCCGAACACTGAAGCTTTCTTT. Its translation: CASSPGPNTEAFF.